This TCR beta chain was sequenced in a study of T cells in Graves' hyperthyroidism and ophthalmopathy. This clonotype was seen ten or more times. Its matching antigen is unknown. This CDR3 is built from 14 residues. V was trimmed by 5 bases and J by 0 bases, leaving 8 bases between them. From germline, CDR1 is MNHEY and CDR2 SMNVEV (reference sequence). Exclusion of patients followed from uncontrolled infection, other autoimmune disease, pregnancy or lactation. In making diagnoses, clinical symptoms, serum thyroxine and TRAb, thyroid ultrasound and orbital computed tomography were all used. General study results and limits: Blood also carried most thyroid clonotypes expanded above 0.001.

Amplification of TCR beta CDR3 regions was performed using RNA transcripts as template. Carried out on the TCR CDR3, a first-round RT-PCR used the HTBI primer set. TCRdb re-derived calls from the multiplex PCR reads in MiXCR, one entry per CDR3 protein. The sample has 300,000 to 350,000 distinct CDR3 sequences, around 18% seen once. This clonotype was obtained from a middle-aged woman with Graves' ophthalmopathy. What was sequenced was blood. The rearrangement links TRBV27 to TRBJ1-5, with D possibly TRBD1 on 6 matching bases. CDR3 nucleotides: TGTGCCAGCAGTCCCAGGGGTAGCAATCAGCCCCAGCATTTT. As protein: CASSPRGSNQPQHF.